This is a list of T cell receptor beta chains from one sample in a study of identical twins. TCRdb reprocessed the 5' RACE reads via MiXCR and lists one record per CDR3 protein. The sample lists over 600,000 distinct CDR3 sequences, less than 25% occurring once. These same data were also listed under a study on T cells expressing NK-cell markers.

Material for sequencing was PBMCs. Receptors originate from a young woman in good health. Each CDR3 is given with its conserved first and last residue. The D gene is left open where the match is weak. Part of the rows lack a size; the others show once, few, many or a class for expanded clones.

j_call	clone_size	v_call	d_call	cdr3_aa	cdr3_nt
TRBJ2-3	few	TRBV2	TRBD2	CASNIAGPTDTQYF	TGTGCCAGCAATATAGCGGGACCAACAGATACGCAGTATTTT
TRBJ2-2	many	TRBV20-1	TRBD2	CSARGLSGGNTGELFF	TGCAGTGCTAGGGGGCTGAGCGGGGGTAACACCGGGGAGCTGTTTTTT
TRBJ2-7	many	TRBV5-1	NA	CASSGSADLTYEQYF	TGCGCCAGCTCTGGTTCGGCAGACCTGACCTACGAGCAGTACTTC
TRBJ2-3	few	TRBV27	NA	CASSLLGGDTQYF	TGTGCCAGCAGTTTACTGGGGGGAGATACGCAGTATTTT
TRBJ2-1	NA	TRBV14	TRBD1	CASSQPGQALYNEQFF	TGTGCCAGCAGCCAACCGGGACAGGCTCTTTACAATGAGCAGTTCTTC
TRBJ1-6	NA	TRBV7-9	TRBD1	CASGETGNSPLHF	TGTGCCAGCGGAGAGACAGGGAATTCACCCCTCCACTTT
TRBJ2-1	NA	TRBV12-3/TRBV12-4	NA	CASSFIDNEQFF	TGTGCCAGCAGTTTTATAGACAATGAGCAGTTCTTC
TRBJ2-7	few	TRBV5-1	TRBD2	CASSYRTRDEQYF	TGCGCCAGCAGCTACCGGACTAGGGACGAGCAGTACTTC
TRBJ1-3	few	TRBV6-1	NA	CASTLDGSSGNTIYF	TGTGCCAGCACACTAGACGGGAGCTCTGGAAACACCATCTATTTT
TRBJ1-3	NA	TRBV5-1	NA	CASSLATGKGNTIYF	TGCGCCAGCAGCTTGGCCACAGGAAAAGGAAACACCATATATTTT
TRBJ2-7	NA	TRBV9	NA	CASSVAPGQSVYEQYF	TGTGCCAGCAGCGTCGCCCCGGGGCAGAGTGTCTACGAGCAGTACTTC
TRBJ2-1	NA	TRBV5-1	TRBD1	CASSLAQGIGEQFF	TGCGCCAGCAGCTTGGCACAGGGGATAGGTGAGCAGTTCTTC
TRBJ2-7	NA	TRBV25-1	NA	CASSELRQQYF	TGTGCCAGCAGTGAACTCCGGCAGCAGTACTTC
TRBJ1-1	few	TRBV29-1	NA	CSVPGANTEAFF	TGCAGCGTCCCTGGGGCGAACACTGAAGCTTTCTTT
TRBJ2-7	NA	TRBV7-9	NA	CASSLVGGLVNEQYF	TGTGCCAGCAGCTTAGTAGGAGGTCTCGTGAACGAGCAGTACTTC
TRBJ2-7	NA	TRBV20-1	NA	CSAREGGASYEQYF	TGCAGTGCTAGAGAGGGGGGAGCCTCCTACGAGCAGTACTTC
TRBJ2-7	once	TRBV29-1	TRBD1	CSVGGTGYYEQYF	TGCAGCGTTGGGGGGACAGGGTACTACGAGCAGTACTTC
TRBJ1-1	few	TRBV10-3	TRBD1	CAINRQGDMNTEAFF	TGTGCCATCAACCGACAGGGCGACATGAACACTGAAGCTTTCTTT
TRBJ1-2	NA	TRBV12-3/TRBV12-4	NA	CASIPDTNYGYTF	TGTGCCAGCATCCCCGACACTAACTATGGCTACACCTTC
TRBJ2-1	NA	TRBV7-9	NA	CASSPAILRNEQFF	TGTGCCAGCAGCCCGGCCATTCTGCGCAATGAGCAGTTCTTC
TRBJ2-7	NA	TRBV5-1	NA	CASSYEFPYEQYF	TGCGCCAGCAGCTACGAGTTCCCCTACGAGCAGTACTTC
TRBJ1-1	NA	TRBV5-5	TRBD1	CASSLRDRVRAEEAFF	TGTGCCAGCAGCCTCCGGGACAGGGTCCGGGCCGAAGAAGCTTTCTTT
TRBJ2-7	NA	TRBV20-1	NA	CSASPVGGQSSYEQYF	TGCAGTGCTAGCCCGGTTGGGGGACAATCCTCCTACGAGCAGTACTTC
TRBJ2-7	few	TRBV5-5	NA	CASSLDAGMDEQYF	TGTGCCAGCAGCTTGGATGCAGGAATGGACGAGCAGTACTTC
TRBJ2-1	NA	TRBV20-1	TRBD2	CSASVAGGNNEQFF	TGCAGTGCTAGCGTGGCGGGAGGCAACAATGAGCAGTTCTTC
TRBJ2-3	NA	TRBV5-1	TRBD2	CASSPRTSGDTDTQYF	TGCGCCAGCAGCCCGCGGACTAGCGGGGATACAGATACGCAGTATTTT
TRBJ2-2	few	TRBV20-1	NA	CSAVDPRRAGELFF	TGCAGTGCCGTCGACCCCCGTAGGGCCGGGGAGCTGTTTTTT
TRBJ1-2	NA	TRBV7-3	NA	CASSPMGRVDYGYTF	TGTGCCAGCAGCCCGATGGGCAGGGTAGACTATGGCTACACCTTC
TRBJ1-1	many	TRBV12-3/TRBV12-4	NA	CASTRQPVNTEAFF	TGTGCCAGCACGCGACAGCCAGTGAACACTGAAGCTTTCTTT
TRBJ2-1	few	TRBV20-1	NA	CSASRRNEQFF	TGCAGTGCCTCACGTAGGAATGAGCAGTTCTTC
TRBJ2-3	NA	TRBV10-1	TRBD2	CASSVSLAGGGTDTQYF	TGCGCCAGCAGCGTTTCACTAGCGGGAGGAGGCACAGATACGCAGTATTTT
TRBJ2-7	few	TRBV25-1	NA	CASSGIEGRTSEQYF	TGTGCCAGCAGTGGGATCGAGGGGCGAACAAGCGAGCAGTACTTC
TRBJ1-1	NA	TRBV12-3/TRBV12-4	TRBD1	CASSPDREDTEAFF	TGTGCCAGCAGTCCGGACAGGGAGGACACTGAAGCTTTCTTT
TRBJ2-3	NA	TRBV4-2	NA	CASSQDESRTQYF	TGTGCCAGCAGCCAAGATGAAAGTCGTACGCAGTATTTT
TRBJ2-3	NA	TRBV10-3	TRBD2	CAISETSGWPDTQYF	TGTGCCATCAGTGAGACTAGCGGGTGGCCAGATACGCAGTATTTT
TRBJ2-1	NA	TRBV15	TRBD2	CATSRARLADNEQFF	TGTGCCACCAGCAGAGCGAGACTAGCGGACAATGAGCAGTTCTTC
TRBJ2-3	NA	TRBV7-2	TRBD2	CASSSPTSGKDTQYF	TGTGCCAGCAGCTCTCCGACTAGCGGGAAAGATACGCAGTATTTT
TRBJ2-4	NA	TRBV20-1	TRBD2	CSPIGAGKDIQYF	TGCAGCCCCATAGGAGCGGGAAAGGACATTCAGTACTTC
TRBJ2-2	many	TRBV6-5	NA	CASSSPGGKSTGELFF	TGTGCCAGCAGTTCCCCTGGGGGCAAGAGCACCGGGGAGCTGTTTTTT
TRBJ1-1	NA	TRBV7-9	TRBD1	CASSSPRQGNTEAFF	TGTGCCAGCAGCTCCCCAAGACAGGGGAACACTGAAGCTTTCTTT
TRBJ2-2	NA	TRBV6-1	TRBD2	CASSPEAGNTGELFF	TGTGCCAGCAGTCCTGAAGCGGGAAACACCGGGGAGCTGTTTTTT
TRBJ1-1	NA	TRBV20-1	NA	CSASPGTMNTEAFF	TGCAGTGCTAGCCCCGGGACAATGAACACTGAAGCTTTCTTT